Listed below are T cell receptor beta chains from one sample, sequenced in a study of T-cell memory formation after mild COVID-19. Each CDR3 protein is one row after TCRdb ran MiXCR on the 5' RACE reads. The profile covers about 390,000 distinct CDR3 sequences, with about 15% appearing a single time and about 22% taken by the ten largest. Sequenced sample: PBMCs or a T cell subset sorted from them (not recorded which). The receptors were gathered from a man between 18 and 29 years old who had mild COVID-19 (a few samples of this study predate the infection). Cell type and time point are not known. The CDR3 runs from the conserved cysteine through the conserved F or W. The order of the fields is V gene, D gene, J gene, clone size, CDR3 DNA, CDR3 protein. A D gene is named only where the DNA matches it firmly. Only part of the rows carry a size: once, few, many, or a class if the clone is expanded.

v_call: TRBV6-2/TRBV6-3
d_call: NA
j_call: TRBJ2-7
clone_size: few
cdr3_nt: TGTGCCAGCAGACAAAAAAGGGATCGGGAGCAGTACTTC
cdr3_aa: CASRQKRDREQYF

v_call: TRBV3-1
d_call: NA
j_call: TRBJ1-6
clone_size: many
cdr3_nt: TGTGCCAGCAGCCTTACATCCTCTAATTCACCCCTCCACTTT
cdr3_aa: CASSLTSSNSPLHF

v_call: TRBV4-3
d_call: TRBD1
j_call: TRBJ1-6
clone_size: NA
cdr3_nt: TGCGCCAGCAGCTCCGGGACAGGGCGGTCACCCCTCCACTTT
cdr3_aa: CASSSGTGRSPLHF

v_call: TRBV7-8
d_call: NA
j_call: TRBJ1-1
clone_size: NA
cdr3_nt: TGTGCCAGCAGCCTCCGACGGTTTGCGGGGCCGAACACTGAAGCTTTCTTT
cdr3_aa: CASSLRRFAGPNTEAFF

v_call: TRBV18
d_call: NA
j_call: TRBJ2-7
clone_size: NA
cdr3_nt: TGTGCCAGCTCACCATTTGACCGAGATCCCGAGCAGTACTTC
cdr3_aa: CASSPFDRDPEQYF

v_call: TRBV29-1
d_call: NA
j_call: TRBJ1-1
clone_size: few
cdr3_nt: TGCAGCGTTGGTAGGGGATCAATGGGGGGAGAAGCTTTCTTT
cdr3_aa: CSVGRGSMGGEAFF

v_call: TRBV15
d_call: NA
j_call: TRBJ2-2
clone_size: few
cdr3_nt: TGTGCCACCAGCAGAGAGTCAGGGGCCACCGGGGAGCTGTTTTTT
cdr3_aa: CATSRESGATGELFF

v_call: TRBV7-9
d_call: NA
j_call: TRBJ1-2
clone_size: NA
cdr3_nt: TGTGCCAGCAGCTTCCCGGACGATGGCTACACCTTC
cdr3_aa: CASSFPDDGYTF

v_call: TRBV29-1
d_call: NA
j_call: TRBJ1-1
clone_size: NA
cdr3_nt: TGCAGCGCCCCCTGGGGGGACGGTGAAGCTTTCTTT
cdr3_aa: CSAPWGDGEAFF

v_call: TRBV5-1
d_call: NA
j_call: TRBJ1-6
clone_size: NA
cdr3_nt: TGCGCCAGCAGCCGCGATCAAGGCAGGAATTCACCCCTCCACTTT
cdr3_aa: CASSRDQGRNSPLHF

v_call: TRBV6-5
d_call: NA
j_call: TRBJ2-3
clone_size: few
cdr3_nt: TGTGCCAGCAGTTACTGGGATCCGCGGGCTAGCACAGATACGCAGTATTTT
cdr3_aa: CASSYWDPRASTDTQYF

v_call: TRBV4-2
d_call: NA
j_call: TRBJ2-3
clone_size: NA
cdr3_nt: TGTGCCAGCAGCCCGTCGATGGGGCTGACAGATACGCAGTATTTT
cdr3_aa: CASSPSMGLTDTQYF

v_call: TRBV24-1
d_call: NA
j_call: TRBJ2-1
clone_size: few
cdr3_nt: TGTGCCACCAGTGATTCCCTCCCTGCTCCCTACAATGAGCAGTTCTTC
cdr3_aa: CATSDSLPAPYNEQFF

v_call: TRBV2
d_call: NA
j_call: TRBJ1-3
clone_size: NA
cdr3_nt: TGTGCCAGCCTTCAGGGGCCTGGAAACACCATATATTTT
cdr3_aa: CASLQGPGNTIYF

v_call: TRBV11-2
d_call: TRBD2
j_call: TRBJ2-2
clone_size: NA
cdr3_nt: TGTGCCAGCAGCCGAATATCCGGGAGGGACACCGGGGAGCTGTTTTTT
cdr3_aa: CASSRISGRDTGELFF

v_call: TRBV3-1
d_call: NA
j_call: TRBJ2-2
clone_size: NA
cdr3_nt: TGTGCCAGCATGCGGGCGGAGCACAACACCGGGGAGCTGTTTTTT
cdr3_aa: CASMRAEHNTGELFF

v_call: TRBV5-5
d_call: NA
j_call: TRBJ2-3
clone_size: NA
cdr3_nt: TGTGCCAGCAGCTTGTCACCGGGACATATGAAGACAGATACGCAGTATTTT
cdr3_aa: CASSLSPGHMKTDTQYF